The T cell receptor (beta chain) described here comes from a study of T-cell reconstitution after alpha-beta-depleted transplantation in children. Preparation of the TCRbeta library used unique molecular identifiers. Each CDR3 protein is one row after TCRdb ran MiXCR on the PCR reads. The sample has about 200,000 distinct CDR3 sequences; around 5.9% are singletons. This clonotype was picked up a small number of times. Germline V gene lookup returns CDR1 MNHEY and CDR2 SVGAGI. This CDR3 contains 15 residues. Between the trimmed V and J ends, which lost 4 bases and 3 bases, there was a span of 12 bases.

Sequences were derived from PBMCs, sampled before TCRalphabeta/CD19-depleted stem cell transplant. This sequence was found in a girl less than two years old with combined immunodeficiency, due to receive a stem cell transplant. The genes are TRBV6-5 and TRBJ2-2, with D perhaps TRBD1 (6 bases). The CDR3 spells CASSLGGLDTGELFF. The CDR3 coding sequence is TGTGCCAGCAGTTTAGGGGGATTGGACACCGGGGAGCTGTTTTTT.